This T cell receptor beta chain stems from a study of blood T cell repertoires in COVID-19. Study-level information: T cells, B-cell-depleted T cells, or PBMCs supplied cDNA or gDNA.

In the authors' methods: Amplifying reference gene primers gave estimates of nucleated cell counts. TCRdb's table, derived via immunoSEQ multiplex PCR, lists solely in-frame clones and lacks some. For V, J and clone size, that table is used; D and trimming come from the DNA. The table shows roughly 65,000 clones, with 85% to 90% occurring only once. V lost 8 bases and J lost 8, with 25 bases in between. The CDR3 has 15 residues. CDR1 SGHNT and CDR2 YYREEE come from the germline V gene (reference sequence). This TCR was sampled from a man in his fifties with acute or convalescent COVID-19. The specimen was peripheral blood. The gene calls are TRBV5-4 and TRBJ1-2; the D gene is possibly TRBD1 (5 bases). The CDR3 DNA is TGTGCCAGTACTTACTCCCCGGGGGAGTGGGAAGGCTACACCTTC. It specifies CASTYSPGEWEGYTF. Full variable domain (outside the CDR3, taken from reference TRBV5-4 and TRBJ1-2): ETGVTQSPTHLIKTRGQQVTLRCSSQSGHNTVSWYQQALGQGPQFIFQYYREEENGRGNFPPRFSGLQFPNYSSELNVNALELDDSALYLCASTYSPGEWEGYTFGSGTRLTVV.